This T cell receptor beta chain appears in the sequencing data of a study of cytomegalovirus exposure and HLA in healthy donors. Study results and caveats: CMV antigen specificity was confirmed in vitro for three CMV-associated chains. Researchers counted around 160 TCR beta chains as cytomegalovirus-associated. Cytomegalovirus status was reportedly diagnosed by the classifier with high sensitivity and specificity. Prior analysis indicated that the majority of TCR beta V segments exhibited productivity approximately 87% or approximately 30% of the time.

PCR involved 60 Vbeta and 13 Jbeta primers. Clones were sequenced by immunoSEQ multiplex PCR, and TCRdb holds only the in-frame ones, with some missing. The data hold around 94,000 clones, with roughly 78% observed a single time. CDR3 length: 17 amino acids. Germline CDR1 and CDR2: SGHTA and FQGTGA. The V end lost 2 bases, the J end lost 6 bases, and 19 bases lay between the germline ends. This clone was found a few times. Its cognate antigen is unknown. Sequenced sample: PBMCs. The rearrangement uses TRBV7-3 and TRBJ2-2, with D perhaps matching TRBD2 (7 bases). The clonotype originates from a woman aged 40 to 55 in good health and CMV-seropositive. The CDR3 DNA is TGTGCCAGCAGCTTAGCGGGGGCTGTGCTAGCGCCCGGGGAGCTGTTTTTT. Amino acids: CASSLAGAVLAPGELFF.